The 13 T cell receptor beta chains reported below all come from one sample, sequenced in a study of early T cells in non-severe SARS-CoV-2 infection (dated by TCRdb to 2020 to 2023). The method behind the library was 5' RACE. The sequencing machine was a NextSeq 500. The public sequencing data were trimmed at Q25 with fastp and processed into clonotypes with MiXCR by TCRdb, which kept only in-frame beta chains. Rows matching on CDR3 protein sequence are summarized as one entry with the most common DNA and genes. This sample holds some 61,000 distinct CDR3 sequences; roughly 13% were observed only once. Of the sample, roughly 8.3% is held by the ten largest clones. The specimen was whole blood. The origin of the receptors is an adult who was a healthcare worker with PCR-confirmed SARS-CoV-2 infection or an uninfected control (not recorded which).

The rearrangement joins TRBV2 to TRBJ1-2; 8 bases are a match to TRBD1. The J segment lost 4 bases and the V segment lost 4 bases, leaving 2 bases of the junction unmatched. CDR3 length: 13 amino acids. Germline V gene sequence: CDR1 SNHLY, CDR2 FYNNEI. CDR3 residues: CASSGTGSYGYTF. The DNA for the CDR3 is TGTGCCAGCAGTGGGACAGGGAGCTATGGCTACACCTTC.

This clonotype was observed a few times. The chain recombines TRBV7-6 with TRBJ2-3; 9 bases are a match to TRBD2. The germline gives CDR1 SGHVS, CDR2 FNYEAQ. The CDR3 totals 18 residues. V trimming: 1 base; J trimming: 3 bases; junction bases outside the gene matches: 11. The CDR3 spells CASSLGPLASGTTDTQYF. DNA of the CDR3: TGTGCCAGCAGCTTAGGACCGTTGGCTAGCGGGACGACAGATACGCAGTATTTT.

This sequence joins TRBV5-1 and TRBJ1-1; maybe TRBD1 (5 bases). Germline V lookup: CDR1 SGHRS, CDR2 YFSETQ. The V and J ends lost 5 bases and 8 bases respectively, with 13 bases between them. This CDR3 contains 12 residues. The CDR3 is CASSRDLQEAFF. CDR3 DNA sequence: TGCGCCAGCAGTCGGGACCTTCAAGAAGCTTTCTTT.

This clonotype was seen ten or more times. This sequence joins TRBV6-2 or TRBV6-3 and TRBJ2-1; D gene ambiguous. Between the trimmed V and J ends, which lost 2 bases and 1 base, there was a span of 3 bases. The CDR3 runs 13 residues. The germline gives CDR1 MNHEY, CDR2 SVGEGT. The CDR3 nucleotides read TGTGCCAGCAGTTACACTTCCTACAATGAGCAGTTCTTC. Translation gives CASSYTSYNEQFF.

This clonotype occurred many times. This chain connects TRBV29-1 to TRBJ2-5; D unresolved. The CDR3 covers 11 residues. CDR1 and CDR2 (germline): SQVTM, ANQGSEA. The CDR3 sequence: CGSLTGGTQYF. The CDR3 DNA follows: TGCGGCAGCCTGACTGGTGGGACCCAGTACTTC.

This clonotype was seen many times. This chain connects TRBV28 to TRBJ2-7; no definite D call. This CDR3 is built from 13 residues. The V end was cut by 4 bases, the J end by 3 bases, with 10 bases between. The germline V gene has CDR1 MDHEN and CDR2 SYDVKM. The CDR3 bases are TGTGCCAGCAGTTCGTCAGACGGCTACGAGCAGTACTTC. It codes for CASSSSDGYEQYF.

This clonotype has just a few counts. The chain has TRBV6-6 and TRBJ1-1, with D unresolved. CDR1 is MNHNY, CDR2 SVGAGI, per germline (reference sequence). This CDR3 has 11 amino acids. V lost 4 bases to trimming and J lost 7 bases, with 7 bases between them. The CDR3, as DNA: TGTGCCAGCAGTTGGGCGGATGAAGCTTTCTTT. It specifies CASSWADEAFF.

The chain links TRBV5-4 to TRBJ2-1, with D possibly being TRBD2 (6 bases). Trimming shortened V by 2 bases and J by 0 bases, and 9 bases separated the two germline ends. The CDR3 consists of 15 residues. CDR1 SGHNT and CDR2 YYREEE come from the germline V gene (reference sequence). CDR3 in DNA: TGTGCCAGCAGCTTAAGCGGGTACTCCTACAATGAGCAGTTCTTC. Translating gives CASSLSGYSYNEQFF.

This chain links TRBV18 with TRBJ2-7; D might be TRBD1 (6 bases). Trimming stripped 6 bases from V and 2 bases from J, with 17 bases between. Germline-derived CDR1 and CDR2 are KGHSH and LQKENI. The CDR3 is made up of 15 amino acids. CDR3 residues: CASSSGTLLPYEQYF. The CDR3 nucleotides read TGTGCCAGCTCCTCCGGGACACTCTTACCCTACGAGCAGTACTTC.

The chain uses TRBV6-1 and TRBJ1-4; D possibly corresponds to TRBD1 (5 bases). Trimming left V 4 bases short and J 6 bases short, with 12 bases between. Germline CDR1 MNHNS, CDR2 SASEGT. This CDR3 contains 14 residues. CDR3 sequence reads: CASSGGRVDEKLFF. The CDR3 DNA reads as TGTGCCAGCAGTGGTGGCAGGGTAGATGAAAAACTGTTTTTT.

There are many counts of this clonotype. The CDR3 coding sequence is TGTGCCAGCAGTTTAGCGGATTCTTACAATGAGCAGTTCTTC. Translated, it gives CASSLADSYNEQFF. The chain recombines TRBV27 with TRBJ2-1; D is uncertain. Germline CDR1 is MNHEY and CDR2 is SMNVEV (reference sequence). V was trimmed by 2 bases and J by 4 bases, leaving 9 bases between them. The CDR3 has 14 residues.

This clonotype was found many times. This chain uses TRBV2 with TRBJ1-5, with D perhaps TRBD1 (6 bases). Trimming removed 6 bases at V and 0 bases at J, with 15 bases between. The CDR3 is made up of 16 amino acids. The germline CDR1 and CDR2 sequences are SNHLY and FYNNEI. CDR3: CASRQGTAYSNQPQHF. The CDR3 nucleotides read TGTGCCAGCAGACAGGGAACTGCCTATAGCAATCAGCCCCAGCATTTT.

This clonotype came up a few times. This chain links TRBV11-2 with TRBJ1-6, with unresolved D. The V end was cut by 5 bases, the J end by 0 bases, with 5 bases between. The germline CDR1 and CDR2 sequences are SGHAT and FQNNGV. CDR3 length: 14 residues. In DNA form, the CDR3 reads TGTGCCAGCAGCCCGACCTCCTATAATTCACCCCTCCACTTT. It encodes CASSPTSYNSPLHF. Full variable domain (remainder filled in from reference TRBV11-2 and TRBJ1-6): EAGVAQSPRYKIIEKRQSVAFWCNPISGHATLYWYQQILGQGPKLLIQFQNNGVVDDSQLPKDRFSAERLKGVDSTLKIQPAKLEDSAVYLCASSPTSYNSPLHFGNGTRLTVT.